What follows is one TCR beta chain and its context. The data originate from a study of blood T cell repertoires in COVID-19. How the authors handled the data: Estimation of nucleated cell counts relied on the amplification of reference gene primers. Here immunoSEQ multiplex PCR was the method, and the copy in TCRdb shows in-frame clones only, minus some. That table is the source of V, J and clone size, and D and trimming were worked out from the DNA. The sample holds 200,000 to 250,000 clones, about 76% seen once. From germline, CDR1 is MNHEY and CDR2 SVGEGT. The CDR3 length is 17 residues. V gave up 2 bases and J gave up 5 bases, with 18 bases separating them.

The rearrangement uses TRBV6-2 or TRBV6-3 and TRBJ2-2; TRBD1 is a possible D gene (6 bases). The source material was PBMCs or T cells enriched from blood (not recorded which). This TCR was sampled from a woman aged 50 to 65 with acute COVID-19. The chain's CDR3 is CASSYGFGTGLTGELFF. In nucleotides, the CDR3 is TGTGCCAGCAGTTACGGGTTTGGAACAGGGTTGACCGGGGAGCTGTTTTTT.